The 3 T cell receptor beta chains below come from one sample, sequenced in a study of T cells in Graves' hyperthyroidism and ophthalmopathy. TCR beta CDR3 region amplification was performed from RNA transcripts. TCR CDR3 regions were first amplified by RT-PCR with HTBI primers. TCRdb reprocessed the multiplex PCR reads via MiXCR and lists one record per CDR3 protein. Of about 360,000 distinct CDR3 sequences detected, approximately 13% appear once; the ten largest clones hold 9.2%. The sequencing sample was made of blood. The source of these receptors is a woman in her late teens or twenties with Graves' hyperthyroidism.

This clonotype occurred many times. The rearrangement uses TRBV28 and TRBJ2-1; 13 positions match TRBD2. The germline gives CDR1 MDHEN, CDR2 SYDVKM. Losses at the gene ends were 5 bases for V and 3 bases for J; bases not matched to a gene: 7. The CDR3 consists of 17 residues. CDR3 sequence: CASSLTSGRAGYNEQFF. The CDR3, as DNA: TGTGCCAGCAGTCTCACTAGCGGGAGGGCCGGCTACAATGAGCAGTTCTTC.

This clonotype occurred many times. The chain combines TRBV3-1 with TRBJ1-2, with D hard to call. CDR1 is LGHDT, CDR2 YNNKEL, per germline (reference sequence). Deletions cut 0 bases from V and 3 bases from J, with 8 bases between. The CDR3 runs to 14 residues. The CDR3 protein is CASSQDGGHYGYTF. In nucleotides, the CDR3 is TGTGCCAGCAGCCAAGATGGCGGCCACTATGGCTACACCTTC.

The sample holds many counts of this clonotype. This chain links TRBV9 with TRBJ2-3, with D unclear. The CDR3 loop spans 16 amino acids. The V end was cut by 1 base, the J end by 2 bases, with 14 bases between. Germline V gene data show CDR1 as SGDLS and CDR2 as YYNGEE. The CDR3 protein is CASSVSLWSPTDTQYF. The CDR3 DNA reads TGTGCCAGCAGCGTAAGTCTGTGGTCACCCACAGATACGCAGTATTTT.